This TCR beta chain was identified in a study of blood T cell repertoires in COVID-19 (dated by TCRdb to about 2020). Study-level background: The collaborator samples originated in the United States, Italy and Spain and spanned the acute and convalescent phases of COVID-19. The repertoires were released in a freely available public database meant as a resource for research on the immune response to SARS-CoV-2. Deeply sampled blood TCRbeta repertoires from subjects exposed to, actively infected with, or recovered from COVID-19 were included in the dataset. A de-identified subject ID, COVID-19 status, age in years and sex were almost always included in the sample metadata. Where available, HLA class I and class II types were obtained from metadata supplied by the sample provider rather than from assay-based typing. Samples came from the ongoing ImmuneRACE study (first 160 participants) plus 1,254 subjects from 6 global collaborators. The material from the prospective study consisted of cDNA or gDNA derived from T cells, B-cell-depleted T cells, or PBMCs. What the work shows at the level of the full study, not this receptor alone: Clinical and demographic metadata were provided uncurated, with the amount varying by source and participant.

Note on this clone: Its specific antigen is unknown. No per-base quality is available; no much larger clone lies one base away.

The collaborating institutions used their own protocols to collect whole blood in K2EDTA tubes. For TCRbeta analysis, collaborator samples were shipped as frozen whole blood, as isolated PBMCs, or as DNA extracted from either sample type. The immunoSEQ Assay, a bias-controlled multiplex PCR, was used to amplify TCRbeta CDR3 regions from genomic DNA. The authors processed their data as follows. Nucleated cell counts per sample were estimated from amplification of reference gene primers within the assay. Sequence reads were collapsed and filtered to measure the absolute abundance of every unique TCRbeta CDR3 rearrangement. For each sample, productive Simpson clonality was calculated by taking the square root of Simpson's diversity index across productive rearrangements. TCRdb stores this immuneACCESS table with in-frame sequences only. Part of the clones is absent; in the studies checked, under half of the shortfall reflects unresolved V genes, and no reason is known for the rest. V, J and clone size are those of that table, while D and trimming were read from the DNA. Within this sample are about 130,000 clones, with around 83% of them counted one time only. The ten largest clones add up to 9.7% of the sample.

Sample: peripheral blood. The receptor comes from a man between 35 and 55 years old with active or convalescent COVID-19.

CDR3 sequence: CASSSKGAGDSPLHF. The DNA reads TGCGCCAGCAGCTCAAAGGGGGCCGGGGATTCACCCCTCCACTTT. The chain employs TRBV5-1 and TRBJ1-6, with 7 junctional bases fitting TRBD1. Trimmed from V: 3 bases; trimmed from J: 8 bases; junction bases lacking a gene match: 8. The CDR3 sequence holds 15 residues, the cysteine and phenylalanine included. The read is trimmed to its CDR3 DNA, 45 bases read in frame from base 1. Looking up the germline V gene yields CDR1 SGHRS and CDR2 YFSETQ.